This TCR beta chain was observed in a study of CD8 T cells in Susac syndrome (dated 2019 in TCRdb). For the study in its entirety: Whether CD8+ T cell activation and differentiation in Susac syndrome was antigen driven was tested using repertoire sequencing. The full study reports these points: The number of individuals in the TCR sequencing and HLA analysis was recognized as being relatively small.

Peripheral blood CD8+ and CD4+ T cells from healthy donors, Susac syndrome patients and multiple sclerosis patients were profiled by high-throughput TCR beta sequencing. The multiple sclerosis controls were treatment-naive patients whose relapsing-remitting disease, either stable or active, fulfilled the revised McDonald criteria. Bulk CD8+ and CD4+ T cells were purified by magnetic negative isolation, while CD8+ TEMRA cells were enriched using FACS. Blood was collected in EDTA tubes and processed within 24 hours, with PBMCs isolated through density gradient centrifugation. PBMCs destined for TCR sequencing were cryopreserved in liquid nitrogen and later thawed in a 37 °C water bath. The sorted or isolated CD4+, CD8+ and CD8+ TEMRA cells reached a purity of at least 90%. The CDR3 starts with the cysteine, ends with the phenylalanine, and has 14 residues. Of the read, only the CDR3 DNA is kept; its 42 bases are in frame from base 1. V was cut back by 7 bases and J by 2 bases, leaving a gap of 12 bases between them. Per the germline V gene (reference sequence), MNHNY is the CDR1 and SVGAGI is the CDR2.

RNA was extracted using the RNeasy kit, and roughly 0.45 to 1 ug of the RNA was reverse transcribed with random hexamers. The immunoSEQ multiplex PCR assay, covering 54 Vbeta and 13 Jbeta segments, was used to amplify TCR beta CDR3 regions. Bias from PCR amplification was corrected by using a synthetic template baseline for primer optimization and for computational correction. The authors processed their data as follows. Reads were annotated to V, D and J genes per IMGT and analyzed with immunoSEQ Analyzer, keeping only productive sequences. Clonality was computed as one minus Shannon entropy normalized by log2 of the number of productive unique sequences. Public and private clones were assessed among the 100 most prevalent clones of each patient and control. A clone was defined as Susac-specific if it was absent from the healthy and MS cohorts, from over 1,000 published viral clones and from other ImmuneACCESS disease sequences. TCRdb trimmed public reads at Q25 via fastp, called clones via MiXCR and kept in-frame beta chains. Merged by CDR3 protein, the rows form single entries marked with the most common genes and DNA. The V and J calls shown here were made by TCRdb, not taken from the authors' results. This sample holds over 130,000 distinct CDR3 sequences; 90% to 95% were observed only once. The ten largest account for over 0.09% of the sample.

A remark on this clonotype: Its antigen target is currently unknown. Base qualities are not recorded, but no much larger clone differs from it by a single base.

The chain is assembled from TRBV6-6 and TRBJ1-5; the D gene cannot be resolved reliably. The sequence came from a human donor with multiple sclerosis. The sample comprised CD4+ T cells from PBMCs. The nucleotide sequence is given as TGTGCCAGCAATAATCCCACGGGCAATCAGCCCCAGCATTTT. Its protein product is CASNNPTGNQPQHF.